This T cell receptor (beta chain) was recovered during a study of blood T cell repertoires in COVID-19. Study background: Samples taken during acute and convalescent COVID-19 were collected in the United States, Italy and Spain. T cells, B-cell-depleted T cells, or PBMCs supplied cDNA or gDNA.

Patients in Seattle were enrolled during active infection, then followed longitudinally. Under the authors' procedure: Amplification from reference gene primers served as the basis for estimated nucleated cell counts. This table comes from immunoSEQ multiplex PCR, and its TCRdb copy is limited to in-frame clones, with some not included. V, J and clone size derive from that table, while D and trimming were established from the DNA sequence. The table has around 150,000 clones, less than 90% seen once. Germline V CDR1 and CDR2: SGHAT, FQNNGV. This CDR3 comprises 18 residues. The junction had 15 bases not matched to a gene; V was cut back by 3 bases and J by 4 bases.

The chain combines TRBV11-2 with TRBJ1-3, with 7 bases that match TRBD1. This sequence was found in a man under 40 with COVID-19, enrolled during active disease. The sample taken for sequencing was peripheral blood. The CDR3 region is CASSLRVPRGTEGNTIYF. The CDR3 bases are TGTGCCAGCAGCTTGAGGGTTCCCAGGGGGACGGAAGGAAACACCATATATTTT.